This TCR beta chain stems from a study of T cell repertoires in ileal Crohn's disease. Trimming shortened V by 0 bases and J by 1 base, and 4 bases separated the two germline ends. CDR1 and CDR2 from the germline V gene are SGHKS and YYEKEE (reference sequence). There are 13 residues in the CDR3. The protocol was immunoSEQ multiplex PCR, while the TCRdb copy is restricted to in-frame clones and leaves out a portion. This table has around 16,000 clones, 92% appearing once. Time point indicated: inflamed ileum from the surgical specimen. This sequence originates from an adult with Crohn's disease. The V gene is TRBV5-5, the J gene TRBJ2-5, with unresolved D. The source material was ileal tissue. CDR3 residues: CASSLDSQETQYF. The CDR3 DNA reads TGTGCCAGCAGCTTGGACAGCCAAGAGACCCAGTACTTC.